This T cell receptor (beta chain) originates from a study of blood T cell repertoires in COVID-19. Study-wide background: The analysed material was cDNA or gDNA that came from T cells, B-cell-depleted T cells, or PBMCs.

Participants were aged roughly 18 to 100 years from approximately 23 US areas. Authors' data handling: Counts of nucleated cells, estimated from reference gene primer amplification, were obtained. TCRdb keeps only in-frame clones here, not all; method: immunoSEQ multiplex PCR. V and J calls and clone size come straight from that table; D and trimming were deduced from the DNA. The table lists fewer than 350,000 clones, approximately 81% of them singletons, with about 2.3% in the top ten. Germline V gene data show CDR1 as LGHDT and CDR2 as YNNKEL (reference sequence). Trimming took off 6 bases at V and 0 bases at J, with 6 bases between the two ends. This CDR3 has 12 amino acids.

The rearrangement links TRBV3-1 (or the pseudogene TRBV3-2) to TRBJ2-7; D possibly corresponds to TRBD1 (6 bases). The sample comprised PBMCs or T cells enriched from blood (not recorded which). The receptor comes from a woman aged 45-65 years who had recovered from COVID-19. CDR3 nucleotide sequence: TGTGCCAGCAGGGACAGCTCCTACGAGCAGTACTTC. This translates into CASRDSSYEQYF.